This entry lists 10 T cell receptor beta chains sequenced from one sample in a study of spatial heterogeneity in lung cancer. These receptors' targets are unknown. General study points: Tumor mutation counts were tracked by expanded intratumoral alpha and beta TCR counts.

TCRdb reprocessed the 5' RACE reads via MiXCR and lists one record per CDR3 protein. The table lists 1,500 or so distinct CDR3 sequences, around 13% of them singletons. Time point described: sample taken at primary tumor resection. The sample was lung tumor tissue, taken at surgery. Receptor source: a female donor with early-stage non-small cell lung cancer.

By share of the sample, this clonotype is medium-sized. This beta chain is an unintended read in a library built for alpha chains; its size means little. The chain links TRBV5-1 to TRBJ1-5; D not certain. The CDR3 is 14 amino acids. Trimming shortened V by 0 bases and J by 2 bases, and 6 bases separated the two germline ends. CDR1 SGHRS and CDR2 YFSETQ come from the germline V gene. The CDR3 sequence: CASSLEWGNQPQHF. CDR3 bases: TGCGCCAGCAGCTTGGAGTGGGGCAATCAGCCCCAGCATTTT.

As to this clonotype: This beta chain is a stray sequence in a library constructed for alpha chains; its clone size is not meaningful. CDR3 bases: TGTGCCAGTAGTATACGCGGGGGGTACAATGAGCAGTTCTTC. Protein product: CASSIRGGYNEQFF. This chain connects TRBV19 to TRBJ2-1; TRBD2 agrees at 8 bases. The CDR3 runs to 14 residues. CDR1 is LNHDA and CDR2 is SQIVND in the germline V gene (reference sequence). V lost 2 bases, J lost 4 bases, and 1 base stayed unmatched.

This clonotype ranks as medium-sized. Being off target in a library aimed at alpha chains, this beta chain has a size of little meaning. V is TRBV6-6 and J is TRBJ2-3, with TRBD2 matching over 8 bases. From germline, CDR1 is MNHNY and CDR2 SVGAGI (reference sequence). CDR3 length: 17 amino acids. V dropped 9 bases and J dropped 0; count of bases not matched to a gene: 14. The CDR3 DNA reads as TGTGCCAGTATGGGCCGGGGGGGTGGAGGAAGCACAGATACGCAGTATTTT. Protein: CASMGRGGGGSTDTQYF.

This clonotype is deemed medium-sized (0.01 to 0.1%). Since the library was made to target alpha chains, this beta chain is a stray read and its abundance is not meaningful. The chain carries TRBV7-9 and TRBJ2-1, with D possibly being TRBD2 (6 bases). Germline CDR1 is SEHNR and CDR2 is FQNEAQ (reference sequence). The CDR3 loop spans 12 amino acids. V shed 5 bases and J shed 8 bases, with 10 bases lying between them. For the CDR3, the DNA is TGTGCCAGCAGCCCGTGGGGGGATGAGCAGTTCTTC. It is translated as CASSPWGDEQFF.

This clonotype is labeled medium-sized. This beta chain was picked up by a library intended for alpha chains and is off target, so its count carries little meaning. This CDR3 is CSARAGLGRDTDTQYF. For the CDR3, the DNA is TGCAGTGCTAGAGCAGGTCTAGGGCGGGACACAGATACGCAGTATTTT. The chain has TRBV20-1 and TRBJ2-3; perhaps TRBD2 as D (6 bases). V lost 1 base and J lost 2, with 16 bases in between. The germline gives CDR1 DFQATT, CDR2 SNEGSKA (reference sequence). The CDR3 totals 16 residues.

Note on this clonotype: Since the library was made to target alpha chains, this beta chain is a stray read and its abundance is not meaningful. The chain joins TRBV3-1 to TRBJ2-2; D unclear. The V end was cut by 6 bases, the J end by 1 base, with 3 bases between. The length of the CDR3 is 12 residues. In germline, CDR1 is LGHDT, CDR2 YNNKEL (reference sequence). The chain's CDR3 is CASRQNTGELFF. CDR3 sequence (DNA): TGTGCCAGCAGACAGAACACCGGGGAGCTGTTTTTT.

By share, this clonotype ranks as large. This beta chain came through as a stray read in a library set up for alpha chains, and its size says little. The V call is TRBV7-9, the J call TRBJ2-4; D is undetermined. V lost 6 bases, J lost 1 base, and 16 bases lay in between. CDR1 and CDR2 from the germline V gene are SEHNR and FQNEAQ (reference sequence). The CDR3 is made up of 16 amino acids. CDR3 protein: CASSRTVLMAKNIQYF. The CDR3 DNA reads as TGTGCCAGCAGTCGTACAGTCCTTATGGCCAAAAACATTCAGTACTTC.

In its sample, this clonotype is medium-sized. This beta chain is an unintended read in a library built for alpha chains; its size means little. This chain joins TRBV20-1 and TRBJ2-3, with a possible D match to TRBD2 (6 bases). V lost 1 base and J lost 4, with 18 bases in between. CDR1 DFQATT and CDR2 SNEGSKA come from the germline V gene (reference sequence). The length of the CDR3 is 16 residues. The CDR3 DNA is TGCAGTGCTAGAGTGGGGACTCTCGGGGCGGCAGATACGCAGTATTTT. This encodes CSARVGTLGAADTQYF.

This clonotype ranks as medium-sized. The library was built for alpha chains, so this beta chain is an off-target read and its size means little. The rearrangement uses TRBV27 and TRBJ2-1; TRBD2 is a possible D gene (5 bases). Trimming pared 3 bases from V and 8 bases from J, leaving 11 bases between. The CDR3 spans 13 residues. Germline CDR1 reads MNHEY; CDR2 reads SMNVEV (reference sequence). The DNA for the CDR3 is TGTGCCAGCAGTTTGCAGGACGGGGATGAGCAGTTCTTC. This gives the protein CASSLQDGDEQFF.

By share, this clonotype counts as medium-sized. A library made for alpha chains picked up this beta chain off target, so its size means little. This chain's CDR3 is CASSFHTHEQYF. The CDR3, as DNA: TGTGCCAGCAGCTTCCACACCCACGAGCAGTACTTC. The rearrangement links TRBV9 to TRBJ2-7, with D unresolved. CDR1 and CDR2 (germline): SGDLS, YYNGEE. The CDR3 is 12 residues long. Trimming cost V 4 bases and J 5 bases, with 10 bases left between them.